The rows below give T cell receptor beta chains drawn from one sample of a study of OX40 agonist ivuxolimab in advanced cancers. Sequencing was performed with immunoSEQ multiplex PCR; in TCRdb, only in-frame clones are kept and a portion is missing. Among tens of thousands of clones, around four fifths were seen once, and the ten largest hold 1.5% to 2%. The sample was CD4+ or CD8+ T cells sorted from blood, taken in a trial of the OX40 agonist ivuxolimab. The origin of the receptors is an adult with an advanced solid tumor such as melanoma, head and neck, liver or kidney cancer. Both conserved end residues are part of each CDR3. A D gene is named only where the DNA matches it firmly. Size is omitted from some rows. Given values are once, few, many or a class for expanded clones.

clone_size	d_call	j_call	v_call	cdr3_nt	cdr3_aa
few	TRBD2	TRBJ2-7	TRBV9	TGTGCCAGCAGCCGGTCGAGCGGGGGGGCCTACGAGCAGTACTTC	CASSRSSGGAYEQYF
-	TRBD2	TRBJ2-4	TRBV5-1	TGCGCCAGCAGCTTGGTTGGGGGAGGGGACATTCAGTACTTC	CASSLVGGGDIQYF
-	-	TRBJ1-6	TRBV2	TGTGCCAGCAGTCTCATACATTCACCCCTCCACTTT	CASSLIHSPLHF
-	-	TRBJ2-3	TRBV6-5	TGTGCCAGCCGATTGGGGGGACAGCCCGAGCAGTATTTT	CASRLGGQPEQYF
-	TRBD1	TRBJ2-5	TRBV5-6	TGTGCCAGCACTATTGGACAGGGCCCAAGCGAGACCCAGTACTTC	CASTIGQGPSETQYF
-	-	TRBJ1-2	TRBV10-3	TGTGCCATCAGTGACCAGAACGGGTATGGCTACACCTTC	CAISDQNGYGYTF
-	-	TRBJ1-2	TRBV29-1	TGCAGCGTCCGCACCGGGGGGGACTATGGCTACACCTTC	CSVRTGGDYGYTF
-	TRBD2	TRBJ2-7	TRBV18	TGTGCCAGCTCACCATTTTCTAGCGGGAGTACCTACGAGCAGTACTTC	CASSPFSSGSTYEQYF
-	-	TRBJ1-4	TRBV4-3	TGCGCCAGCAGCCAAGAATGGAGGGGGGGGAATGAAAAACTGTTTTTT	CASSQEWRGGNEKLFF
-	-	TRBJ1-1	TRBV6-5	TGTGCCAGCAGTCTCCGGGGGTTGAACACTGAAGCTTTCTTT	CASSLRGLNTEAFF
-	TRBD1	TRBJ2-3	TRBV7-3	TGTGCCAGCAGCAGGGACAGGGCCCCAGATACGCAGTATTTT	CASSRDRAPDTQYF
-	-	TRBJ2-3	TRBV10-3	TGTGCCATCACCGGCGGCCCCACAGATACGCAGTATTTT	CAITGGPTDTQYF
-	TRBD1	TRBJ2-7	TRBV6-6	TGTGCCAGCAGCACCGGGACAGGGATGCACGAGCAGTACTTC	CASSTGTGMHEQYF
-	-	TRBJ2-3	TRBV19	TGTGCCAGTAGTATGGGCAGGGGAGATACGCAGTATTTT	CASSMGRGDTQYF
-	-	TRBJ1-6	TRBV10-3	TGTGCCATCAGTGGCGGCGGGCTGGGGTATTCACCCCTCCACTTT	CAISGGGLGYSPLHF
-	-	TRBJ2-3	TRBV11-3	TGTGCCAGCAGCTTAACCCGTAATTCAGATACGCAGTATTTT	CASSLTRNSDTQYF
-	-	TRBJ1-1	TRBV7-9	TGTGCCAGCAGCTTAAGCAGCGGAGACACTGAAGCTTTCTTT	CASSLSSGDTEAFF
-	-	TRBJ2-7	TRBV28	TGTGCCAGCAGTTTTATTACCCGCGGGCAGTACTTC	CASSFITRGQYF
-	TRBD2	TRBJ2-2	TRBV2	TGTGCCAGCAGGCTAAGTGGCGGGGGGGCCGGCACCGGGGAGCTGTTTTTT	CASRLSGGGAGTGELFF
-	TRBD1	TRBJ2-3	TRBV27	TGTGCTATAACAGGGGACACAGATACGCAGTATTTT	CAITGDTDTQYF
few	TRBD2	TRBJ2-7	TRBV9	TGTGCCAGCAGCGTAGGCCCCGGGGGGACCTACGAGCAGTACTTC	CASSVGPGGTYEQYF
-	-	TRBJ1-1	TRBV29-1	TGCAGCGTTGGGGACCAGGTTAGGACTGAAGCTTTCTTT	CSVGDQVRTEAFF
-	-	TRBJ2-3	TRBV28	TGTGCCAGCAGTTCATACGGGGGAGACACAGATACGCAGTATTTT	CASSSYGGDTDTQYF
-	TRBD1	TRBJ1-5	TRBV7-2	TGTGCCAGCAGCACGATGGACAGGGGCAATCAGCCCCAGCATTTT	CASSTMDRGNQPQHF
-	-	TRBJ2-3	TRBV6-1	TGTGCCAGCAACCCCACAGGGACGCCAGATACGCAGTATTTT	CASNPTGTPDTQYF
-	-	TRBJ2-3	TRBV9	TGTGCCAGCAGCGTAGAATCGGTCCGAGGGGATACGCAGTATTTT	CASSVESVRGDTQYF
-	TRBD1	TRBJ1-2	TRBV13	TGTGCCAGCAGCTTGAGGACAGGGAGCGGAGGAGGCTACACCTTC	CASSLRTGSGGGYTF
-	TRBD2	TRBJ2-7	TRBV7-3	TGTGCCAGCAGCAAAGCGGGGGGGTACGAGCAGTACTTC	CASSKAGGYEQYF
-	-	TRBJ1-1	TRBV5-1	TGCGCCAGCAGCTTGGGAGGGGGGTACACTGAAGCTTTCTTT	CASSLGGGYTEAFF
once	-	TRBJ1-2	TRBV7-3	TGTGCCAGCAGCTTGTCTGGGTCTGCTAACTATGGCTACACCTTC	CASSLSGSANYGYTF
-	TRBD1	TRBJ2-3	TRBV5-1	TGCGCCAGCACCCAAGGACAGGGACCCACAGATACGCAGTATTTT	CASTQGQGPTDTQYF
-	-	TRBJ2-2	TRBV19	TGTGCCAGTAGTGTGGAGGGGGGAACCGGGGAGCTGTTTTTT	CASSVEGGTGELFF
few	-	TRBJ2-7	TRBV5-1	TGCGCCAGCAGCGACCCGACCGGTGAGCAGTACTTC	CASSDPTGEQYF
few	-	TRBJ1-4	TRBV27	TGTGCCAGCAGCAAGGGGCGGACTAATGAAAAACTGTTTTTT	CASSKGRTNEKLFF
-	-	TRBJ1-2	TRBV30	TGTGCCTGGAGTGTGGACTTCAGGACCGGGACGGACTCCTTC	CAWSVDFRTGTDSF
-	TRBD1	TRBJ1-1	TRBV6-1	TGTGCCAGCAGTGAAAACTGGACAGGGCGTTATGCTGAAGCTTTCTTT	CASSENWTGRYAEAFF
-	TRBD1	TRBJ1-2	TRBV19	TGTGCCAGTAGTATAGATCTCGGGACAGGGATTCGGTATGGCTACACCTTC	CASSIDLGTGIRYGYTF
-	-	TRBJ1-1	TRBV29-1	TGCAGCGTTGTTGGGGTTCTCCCGGGGACTGAAGCTTTCTTT	CSVVGVLPGTEAFF
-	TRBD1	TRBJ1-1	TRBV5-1	TGCGCCAGCAGCTCGGGACAGCTGATGAACACTGAAGCTTTCTTT	CASSSGQLMNTEAFF
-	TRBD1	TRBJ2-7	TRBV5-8	TGTGCCAGCAGCTTGGCGCCGGGACAGGAACTCTACGAGCAGTACTTC	CASSLAPGQELYEQYF